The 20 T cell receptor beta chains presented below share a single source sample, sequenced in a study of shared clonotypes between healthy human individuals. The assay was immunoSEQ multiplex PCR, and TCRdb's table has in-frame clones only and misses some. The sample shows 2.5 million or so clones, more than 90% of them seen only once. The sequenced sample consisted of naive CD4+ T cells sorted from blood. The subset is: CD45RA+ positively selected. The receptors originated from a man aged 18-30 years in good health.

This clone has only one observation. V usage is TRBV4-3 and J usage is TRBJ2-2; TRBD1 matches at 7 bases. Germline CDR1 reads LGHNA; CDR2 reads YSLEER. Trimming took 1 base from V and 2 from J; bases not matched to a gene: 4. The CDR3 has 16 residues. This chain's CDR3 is CASSQGTGPNTGELFF. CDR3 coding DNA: TGCGCCAGCAGCCAAGGGACAGGCCCTAACACCGGGGAGCTGTTTTTT.

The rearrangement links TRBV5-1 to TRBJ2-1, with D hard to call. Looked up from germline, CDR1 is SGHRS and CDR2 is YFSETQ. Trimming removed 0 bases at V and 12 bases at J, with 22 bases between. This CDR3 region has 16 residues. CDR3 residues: CASSLDLTTPLQRQFF. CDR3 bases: TGCGCCAGCAGCTTGGACCTGACAACACCCCTACAAAGGCAGTTCTTC.

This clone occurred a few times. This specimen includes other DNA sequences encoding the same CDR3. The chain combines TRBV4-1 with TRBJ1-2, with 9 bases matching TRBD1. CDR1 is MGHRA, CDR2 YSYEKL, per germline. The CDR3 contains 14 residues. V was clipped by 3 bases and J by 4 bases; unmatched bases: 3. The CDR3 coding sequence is TGCGCCAGCAGCCAGGGGACAGGGAGCTATGGCTACACCTTC. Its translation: CASSQGTGSYGYTF.

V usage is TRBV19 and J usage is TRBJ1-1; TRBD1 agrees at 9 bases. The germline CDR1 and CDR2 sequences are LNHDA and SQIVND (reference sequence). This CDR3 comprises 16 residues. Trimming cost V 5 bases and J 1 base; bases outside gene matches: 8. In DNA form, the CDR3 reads TGTGCCAGTAGTTTCCTTACAGGGGGCCAGAACACTGAAGCTTTCTTT. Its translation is CASSFLTGGQNTEAFF.

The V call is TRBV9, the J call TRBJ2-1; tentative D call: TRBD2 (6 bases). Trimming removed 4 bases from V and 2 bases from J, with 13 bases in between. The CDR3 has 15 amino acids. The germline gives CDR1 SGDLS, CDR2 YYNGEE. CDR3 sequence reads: CASSFGGSAYNEQFF. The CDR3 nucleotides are TGTGCCAGCAGCTTTGGAGGGAGTGCCTACAATGAGCAGTTCTTC.

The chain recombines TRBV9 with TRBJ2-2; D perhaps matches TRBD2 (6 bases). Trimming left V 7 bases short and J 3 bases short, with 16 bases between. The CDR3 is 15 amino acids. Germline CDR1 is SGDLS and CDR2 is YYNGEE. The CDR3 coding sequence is TGTGCCAGCTCCCTGGGGGGACGGGACACCGGGGAGCTGTTTTTT. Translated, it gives CASSLGGRDTGELFF.

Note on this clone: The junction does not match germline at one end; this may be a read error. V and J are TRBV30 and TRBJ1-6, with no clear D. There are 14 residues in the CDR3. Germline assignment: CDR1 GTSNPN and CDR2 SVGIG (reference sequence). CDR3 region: CAWRISVYNPPLHF. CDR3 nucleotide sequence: TGTGCCTGGCGGATCTCGGTTTATAATCCACCCCTCCACTTT.

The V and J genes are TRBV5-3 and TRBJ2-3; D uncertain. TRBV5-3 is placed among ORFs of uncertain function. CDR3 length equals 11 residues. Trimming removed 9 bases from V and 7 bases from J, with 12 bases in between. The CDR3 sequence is CAIKKRNTQYF. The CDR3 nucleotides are TGTGCCATTAAGAAACGTAATACGCAGTATTTT.

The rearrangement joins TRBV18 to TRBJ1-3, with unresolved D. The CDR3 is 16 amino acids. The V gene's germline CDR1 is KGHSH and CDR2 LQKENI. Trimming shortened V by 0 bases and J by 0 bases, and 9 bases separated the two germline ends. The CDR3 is CASSPPWAFSGNTIYF. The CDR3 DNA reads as TGTGCCAGCTCACCACCGTGGGCCTTCTCTGGAAACACCATATATTTT.

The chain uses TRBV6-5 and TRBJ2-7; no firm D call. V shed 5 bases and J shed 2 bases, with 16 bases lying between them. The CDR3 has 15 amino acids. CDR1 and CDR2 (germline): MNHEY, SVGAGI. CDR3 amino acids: CASSPGPISTYEQYF. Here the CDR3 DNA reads TGTGCCAGCAGTCCCGGGCCAATAAGTACCTACGAGCAGTACTTC.

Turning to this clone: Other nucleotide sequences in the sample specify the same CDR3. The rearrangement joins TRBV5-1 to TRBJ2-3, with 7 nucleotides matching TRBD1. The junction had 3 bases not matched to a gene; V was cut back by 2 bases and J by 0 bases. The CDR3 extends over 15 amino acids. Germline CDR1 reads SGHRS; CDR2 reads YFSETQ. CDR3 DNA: TGCGCCAGCAGCTTATCGACAGGGAGCACAGATACGCAGTATTTT. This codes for CASSLSTGSTDTQYF.

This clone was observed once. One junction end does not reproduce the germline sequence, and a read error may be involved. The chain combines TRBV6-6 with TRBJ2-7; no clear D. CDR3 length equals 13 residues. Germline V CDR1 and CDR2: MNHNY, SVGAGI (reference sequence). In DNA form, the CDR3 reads TGTGCCATCAGTGTGCCTGCGGCCTACGAGCAGTACTTC. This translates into CAISVPAAYEQYF.

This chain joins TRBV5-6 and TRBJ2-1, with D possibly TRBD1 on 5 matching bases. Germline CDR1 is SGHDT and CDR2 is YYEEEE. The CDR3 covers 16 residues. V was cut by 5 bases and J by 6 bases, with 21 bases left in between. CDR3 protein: CASSRLTGSLGNEQFF. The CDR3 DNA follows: TGTGCCAGCAGTCGGCTAACAGGTTCTCTGGGCAATGAGCAGTTCTTC.

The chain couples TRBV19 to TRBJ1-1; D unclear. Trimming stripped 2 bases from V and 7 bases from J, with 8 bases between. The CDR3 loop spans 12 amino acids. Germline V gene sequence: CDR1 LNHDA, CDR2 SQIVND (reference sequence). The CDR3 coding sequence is TGTGCCAGTAGTATAAAGGGAAGTGAAGCTTTCTTT. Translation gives CASSIKGSEAFF.

CDR3 residues: CASSLVPTGANVLTF. As DNA, the CDR3 is TGTGCCAGCAGCTTGGTGCCAACTGGGGCCAACGTCCTGACTTTC. The chain couples TRBV5-4 to TRBJ2-6, with no clear D. CDR3 size: 15 residues. Germline CDR1 is SGHNT and CDR2 is YYREEE (reference sequence). Trimming pared 0 bases from V and 2 bases from J, leaving 6 bases between.

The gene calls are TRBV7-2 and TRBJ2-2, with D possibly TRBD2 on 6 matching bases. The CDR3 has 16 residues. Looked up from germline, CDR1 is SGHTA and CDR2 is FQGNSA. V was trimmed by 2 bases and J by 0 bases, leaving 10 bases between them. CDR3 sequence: CASSLWRGANTGELFF. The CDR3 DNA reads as TGTGCCAGCAGCTTATGGCGGGGAGCGAACACCGGGGAGCTGTTTTTT.

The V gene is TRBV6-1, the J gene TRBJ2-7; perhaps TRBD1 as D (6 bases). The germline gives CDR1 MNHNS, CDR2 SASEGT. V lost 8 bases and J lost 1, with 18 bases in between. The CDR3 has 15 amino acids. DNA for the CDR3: TGTGCCAGCCAGGTTGGGGGCGGTGGGTCCTACGAGCAGTACTTC. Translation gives CASQVGGGGSYEQYF.

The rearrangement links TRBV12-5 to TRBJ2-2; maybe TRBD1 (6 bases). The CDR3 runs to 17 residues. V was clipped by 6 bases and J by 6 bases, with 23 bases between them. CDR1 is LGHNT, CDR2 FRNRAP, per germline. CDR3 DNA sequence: TGTGCTAGTGGCCAAGCCCAGGGGCGCCGGGACGCCGGGGAGCTGTTTTTT. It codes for CASGQAQGRRDAGELFF.

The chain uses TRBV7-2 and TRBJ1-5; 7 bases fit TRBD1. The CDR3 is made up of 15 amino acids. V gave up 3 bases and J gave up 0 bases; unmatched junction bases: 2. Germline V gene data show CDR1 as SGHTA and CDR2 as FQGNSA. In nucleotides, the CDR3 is TGTGCCAGCAGCTTGACAGGGAATAGCAATCAGCCCCAGCATTTT. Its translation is CASSLTGNSNQPQHF.

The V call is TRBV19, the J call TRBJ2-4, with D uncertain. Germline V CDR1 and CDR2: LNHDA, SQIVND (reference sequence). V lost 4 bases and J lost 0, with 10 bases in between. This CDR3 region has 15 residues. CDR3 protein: CASSNSGLAKNIQYF. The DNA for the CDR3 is TGTGCCAGTAGTAACTCAGGATTAGCCAAAAACATTCAGTACTTC. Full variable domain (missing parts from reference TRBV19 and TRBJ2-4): DGGITQSPKYLFRKEGQNVTLSCEQNLNHDAMYWYRQDPGQGLRLIYYSQIVNDFQKGDIAEGYSVSREKKESFPLTVTSAQKNPTAFYLCASSNSGLAKNIQYFGAGTRLSVL.